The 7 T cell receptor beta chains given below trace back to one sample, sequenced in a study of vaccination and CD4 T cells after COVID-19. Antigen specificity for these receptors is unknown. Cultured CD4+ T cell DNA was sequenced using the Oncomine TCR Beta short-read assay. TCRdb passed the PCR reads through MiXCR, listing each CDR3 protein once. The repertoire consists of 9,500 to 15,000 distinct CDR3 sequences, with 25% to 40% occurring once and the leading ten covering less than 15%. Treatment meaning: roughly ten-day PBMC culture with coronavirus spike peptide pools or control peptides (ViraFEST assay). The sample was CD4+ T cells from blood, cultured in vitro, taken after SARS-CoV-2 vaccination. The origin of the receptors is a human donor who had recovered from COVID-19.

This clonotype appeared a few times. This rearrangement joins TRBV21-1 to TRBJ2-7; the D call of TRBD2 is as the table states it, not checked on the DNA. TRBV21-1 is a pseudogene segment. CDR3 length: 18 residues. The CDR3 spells CASSNGTASGGIIYEQYF. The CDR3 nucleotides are TGTGCCAGCAGCAATGGGACAGCTAGCGGGGGGATTATCTACGAGCAGTACTTC.

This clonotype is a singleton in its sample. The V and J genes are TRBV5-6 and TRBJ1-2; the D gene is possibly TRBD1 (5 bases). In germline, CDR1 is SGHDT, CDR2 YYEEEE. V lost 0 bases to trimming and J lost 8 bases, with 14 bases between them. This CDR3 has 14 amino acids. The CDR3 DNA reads TGTGCCAGCAGCTTGGGTCAGGGCCTAGGGGGCTACACCTTC. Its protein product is CASSLGQGLGGYTF.

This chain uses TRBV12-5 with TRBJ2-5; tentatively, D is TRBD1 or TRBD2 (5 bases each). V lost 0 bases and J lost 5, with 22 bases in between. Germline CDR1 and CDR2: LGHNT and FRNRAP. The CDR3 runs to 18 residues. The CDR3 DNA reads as TGTGCTAGTGGTTTGGTCGATGCAGCAGGGAGAGGTGGTGAGACCCAGTACTTC. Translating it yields CASGLVDAAGRGGETQYF.

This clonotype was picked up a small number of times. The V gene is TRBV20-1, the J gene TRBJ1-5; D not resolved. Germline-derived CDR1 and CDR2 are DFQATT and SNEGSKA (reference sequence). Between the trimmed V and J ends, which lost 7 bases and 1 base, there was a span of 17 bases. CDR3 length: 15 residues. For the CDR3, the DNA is TGCAGTGTCGAAGAATGGAGATCGAGCAATCAGCCCCAGCATTTT. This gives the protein CSVEEWRSSNQPQHF.

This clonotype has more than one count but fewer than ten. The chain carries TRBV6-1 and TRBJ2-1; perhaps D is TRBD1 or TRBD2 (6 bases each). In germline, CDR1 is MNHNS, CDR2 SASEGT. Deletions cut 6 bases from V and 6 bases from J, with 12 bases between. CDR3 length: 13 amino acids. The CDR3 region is CASRRGDLNEQFF. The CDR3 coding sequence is TGTGCCAGCAGGAGGGGGGACCTCAATGAGCAGTTCTTC.

The CDR3 sequence is CASSYSVGGGYTF. The CDR3 DNA reads TGTGCCAGCAGTTACTCAGTTGGGGGAGGCTACACCTTC. The chain carries TRBV6-5 and TRBJ1-2; a weak D match, TRBD1 (5 bases). CDR3 size: 13 residues. Germline V lookup: CDR1 MNHEY, CDR2 SVGAGI. V shed 0 bases and J shed 8 bases, with 10 bases lying between them.

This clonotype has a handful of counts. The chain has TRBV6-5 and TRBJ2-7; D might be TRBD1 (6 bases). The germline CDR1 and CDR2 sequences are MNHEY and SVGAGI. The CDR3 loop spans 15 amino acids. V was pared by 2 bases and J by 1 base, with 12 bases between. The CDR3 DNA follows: TGTGCCAGCAGTTACACCCAGACAGGATCCTACGAGCAGTACTTC. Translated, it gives CASSYTQTGSYEQYF.